A single sample gave rise to the 2 T cell receptor beta chains below, sequenced in a study of shared clonotypes between healthy human individuals. Repertoires were generated with immunoSEQ multiplex PCR, while TCRdb's copy carries only in-frame clones and drops some. The sample contains 550,000 to 600,000 clones, more than 95% of which appear only once. CD45RO-negative, CCR7-selected cells formed the naive CD8 fraction, which excluded terminally differentiated effector memory CD45RA+ cells. The sample taken for sequencing was naive CD8+ T cells sorted from blood. Receptors originate from a man aged 25 to 40 in good health.

A note on this clone: Other DNA sequences in this sample translate to the same CDR3. The chain is built from TRBV29-1 and TRBJ2-1; D remains unclear. Germline V gives CDR1 SQVTM, CDR2 ANQGSEA. V lost 4 bases, J lost 1 base, and 5 bases lay in between. This CDR3 comprises 12 residues. CDR3 amino acids: CSVVDSYNEQFF. In DNA, the CDR3 is TGCAGCGTTGTAGATTCCTACAATGAGCAGTTCTTC.

This rearrangement joins TRBV29-1 to TRBJ2-7; 11 positions agree with TRBD2. The CDR3 consists of 15 residues. The V gene end was trimmed by 3 bases and the J gene end by 4 bases; junction bases not matched to a gene: 8. The germline gives CDR1 SQVTM, CDR2 ANQGSEA. CDR3 in DNA: TGCAGCGTTGAGACTACTAGCGGGAGTCATTACGAGCAGTACTTC. Translation: CSVETTSGSHYEQYF.